A single sample gave rise to the 9 T cell receptor beta chains below, sequenced in a study of response to subunit inactivated influenza vaccine. TCRdb re-called the RT-PCR reads through MiXCR, storing one row per CDR3 protein. The sample includes about 160,000 distinct CDR3 sequences, around 9.9% of them seen just once. The specimen was non-naive T cells sorted from PBMCs, collected more than 35 days after vaccination. The origin of the receptors is a man aged 50 or older who received an inactivated influenza vaccine.

This clonotype has a single count. In nucleotides, the CDR3 is TGTGCCAGCAGAGACGGGAGCTCTAATGAAAAACTGTTTTTT. It specifies CASRDGSSNEKLFF. J is TRBJ1-4 and V is TRBV6-1; the D is unclear. V lost 6 bases, J lost 3 bases, and 11 bases lay in between. Germline loops: CDR1 MNHNS, CDR2 SASEGT. The CDR3 is made up of 14 amino acids.

This sequence joins TRBV6-2 or TRBV6-3 and TRBJ1-1, with a weak D call TRBD1 (6 bases). The CDR3 consists of 14 residues. Trimming removed 4 bases at V and 7 bases at J, with 16 bases between. Germline loops: CDR1 MNHEY, CDR2 SVGEGT. CDR3 DNA sequence: TGTGCCAGCAGTTTCGGACAGCGGGGGCTTGAAGCTTTCTTT. Amino acid sequence: CASSFGQRGLEAFF.

Only one count was recorded for this clonotype. V is TRBV3-1 and J is TRBJ2-5; D is unclear. CDR1 and CDR2 (germline): LGHDT, YNNKEL (reference sequence). V shed 0 bases and J shed 0 bases, with 11 bases lying between them. There are 16 residues in the CDR3. The DNA for the CDR3 is TGTGCCAGCAGCCAAGATTGGGTAGGGAACCAAGAGACCCAGTACTTC. Translated, it gives CASSQDWVGNQETQYF.

The chain links TRBV7-6 to TRBJ2-1; no clear D gene. The ends were cut back, 5 bases at V and 9 bases at J, with 14 bases in the middle. This CDR3 comprises 13 residues. The V gene's germline CDR1 is SGHVS and CDR2 FNYEAQ. The CDR3 nucleotides read TGTGCCAGCAGCGACATTGTGGCGCGTGAGCAGTTCTTC. It codes for CASSDIVAREQFF.

There are many counts of this clonotype. The chain carries TRBV10-3 and TRBJ1-1, with D possibly TRBD1 on 5 matching bases. CDR3 size: 15 residues. The germline gives CDR1 ENHRY, CDR2 SYGVKD. Trimming removed 2 bases from V and 4 bases from J, with 14 bases in between. This CDR3 is CAISEPGRAVTEAFF. The CDR3, as DNA: TGTGCCATCAGTGAGCCCGGCAGGGCGGTCACTGAAGCTTTCTTT.

This clonotype was observed a handful of times. The V call is TRBV28, the J call TRBJ1-2, with 10 positions matching TRBD1. J lost 4 bases, V lost 3 bases, and 2 bases had no gene match. The CDR3 length is 14 residues. The germline V gene encodes CDR1 MDHEN and CDR2 SYDVKM. Here the CDR3 reads CASSLGQGIYGYTF. CDR3 nucleotides: TGTGCCAGCAGTTTGGGACAGGGGATCTATGGCTACACCTTC.

The table lists this clonotype with many counts. The chain combines TRBV28 with TRBJ1-1, with 7 bases aligning to TRBD1. CDR3 length equals 14 residues. Germline V gives CDR1 MDHEN, CDR2 SYDVKM. Losses at the gene ends were 8 bases for V and 2 bases for J; bases not matched to a gene: 8. The CDR3 spells CASYQGGGNTEAFF. For the CDR3, the DNA is TGTGCCAGCTACCAGGGGGGAGGAAACACTGAAGCTTTCTTT.

V and J are TRBV4-2 and TRBJ2-4, with TRBD2 matching 7 bases. CDR1 and CDR2 from the germline V gene are LGHNA and YNFKEQ. The CDR3 extends over 17 amino acids. V lost 4 bases to trimming and J lost 0 bases; unmatched junction nucleotides: 9. CDR3 residues: CASSPSAGALAKNIQYF. CDR3 bases: TGTGCCAGCAGCCCCTCGGCGGGAGCTTTAGCCAAAAACATTCAGTACTTC.

This clonotype was picked up a small number of times. The chain has TRBV3-1 and TRBJ1-3, with D possibly TRBD1 on 5 matching bases. Germline lookup yields CDR1 LGHDT and CDR2 YNNKEL (reference sequence). The germline V and J ends were trimmed by 4 bases and 0 bases, with 19 bases remaining between them. The CDR3 totals 18 residues. CDR3 in DNA: TGTGCCAGCAGCCTCACGCCGGTAGGGGTCGCCTCTGGAAACACCATATATTTT. Protein sequence: CASSLTPVGVASGNTIYF.